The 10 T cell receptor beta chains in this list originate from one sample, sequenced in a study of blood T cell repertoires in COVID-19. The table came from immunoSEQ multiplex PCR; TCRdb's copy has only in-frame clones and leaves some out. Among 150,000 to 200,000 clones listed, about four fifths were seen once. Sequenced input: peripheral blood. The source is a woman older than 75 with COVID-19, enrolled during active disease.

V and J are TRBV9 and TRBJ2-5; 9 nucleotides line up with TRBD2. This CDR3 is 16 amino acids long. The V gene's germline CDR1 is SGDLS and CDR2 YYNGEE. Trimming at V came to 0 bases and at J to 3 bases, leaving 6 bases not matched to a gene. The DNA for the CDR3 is TGTGCCAGCAGCGTAGGAAATAGCGGGGGCAAAGAGACCCAGTACTTC. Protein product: CASSVGNSGGKETQYF.

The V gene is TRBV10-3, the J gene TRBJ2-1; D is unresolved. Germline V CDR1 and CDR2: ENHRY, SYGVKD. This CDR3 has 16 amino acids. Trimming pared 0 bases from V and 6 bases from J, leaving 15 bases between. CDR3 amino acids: CAISESGAPRLNEQFF. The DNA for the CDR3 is TGTGCCATCAGTGAGTCCGGAGCACCTCGGCTCAATGAGCAGTTCTTC.

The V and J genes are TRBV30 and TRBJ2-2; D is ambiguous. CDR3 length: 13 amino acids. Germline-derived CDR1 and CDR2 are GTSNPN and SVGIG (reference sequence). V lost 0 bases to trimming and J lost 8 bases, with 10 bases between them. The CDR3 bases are TGTGCCTGGAGTGTTGGAGCCGCGGGGGAGCTGTTTTTT. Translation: CAWSVGAAGELFF.

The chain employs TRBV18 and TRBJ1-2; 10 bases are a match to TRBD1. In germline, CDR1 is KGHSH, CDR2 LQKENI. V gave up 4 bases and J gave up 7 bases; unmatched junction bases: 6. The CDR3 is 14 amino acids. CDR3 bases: TGTGCCAGCTCACTGGGACAGGGGAGAGGTGGCTACACCTTC. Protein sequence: CASSLGQGRGGYTF.

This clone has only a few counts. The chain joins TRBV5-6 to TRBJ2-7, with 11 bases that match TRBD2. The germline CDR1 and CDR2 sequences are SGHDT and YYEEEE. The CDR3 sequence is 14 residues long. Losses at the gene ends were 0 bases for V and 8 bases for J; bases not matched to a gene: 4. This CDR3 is CASSLVAGGFKQYF. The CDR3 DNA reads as TGTGCCAGCAGCTTGGTAGCGGGAGGGTTCAAGCAGTACTTC.

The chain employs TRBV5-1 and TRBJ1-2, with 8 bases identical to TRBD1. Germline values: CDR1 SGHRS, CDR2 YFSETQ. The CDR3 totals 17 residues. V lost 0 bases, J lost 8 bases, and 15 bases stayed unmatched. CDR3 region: CASSLAQSGGRRKGYTF. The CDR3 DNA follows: TGCGCCAGCAGCTTGGCACAATCAGGGGGCAGGAGGAAGGGCTACACCTTC.

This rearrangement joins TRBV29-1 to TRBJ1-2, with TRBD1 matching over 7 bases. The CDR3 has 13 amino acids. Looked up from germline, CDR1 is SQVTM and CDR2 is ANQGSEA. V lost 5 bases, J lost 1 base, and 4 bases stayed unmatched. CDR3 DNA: TGCAGCGTTCCGGGACAGAATAACTATGGCTACACCTTC. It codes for CSVPGQNNYGYTF.

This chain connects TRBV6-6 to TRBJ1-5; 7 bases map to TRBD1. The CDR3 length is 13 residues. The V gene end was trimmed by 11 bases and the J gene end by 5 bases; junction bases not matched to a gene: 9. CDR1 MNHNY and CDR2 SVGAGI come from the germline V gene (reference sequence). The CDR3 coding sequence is TGTGCCGGACGACAGGGCCGGGATCAGCCCCAGCATTTT. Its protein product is CAGRQGRDQPQHF.

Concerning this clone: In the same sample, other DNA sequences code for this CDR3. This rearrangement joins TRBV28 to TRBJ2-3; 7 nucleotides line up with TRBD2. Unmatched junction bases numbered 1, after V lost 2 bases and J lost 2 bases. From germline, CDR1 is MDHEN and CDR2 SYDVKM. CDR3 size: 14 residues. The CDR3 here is CASSLLADTDTQYF. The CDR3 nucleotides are TGTGCCAGCAGTTTACTAGCGGACACAGATACGCAGTATTTT.

The CDR3 DNA follows: TGTGCCAGCAGCTTCCCAGGGGACGAGCAGTACTTC. It encodes CASSFPGDEQYF. The chain has TRBV7-9 and TRBJ2-7; D is possibly TRBD1 (6 bases). Between the trimmed V and J ends, which lost 3 bases and 5 bases, there was a span of 8 bases. The germline V gene encodes CDR1 SEHNR and CDR2 FQNEAQ (reference sequence). CDR3 length: 12 residues.